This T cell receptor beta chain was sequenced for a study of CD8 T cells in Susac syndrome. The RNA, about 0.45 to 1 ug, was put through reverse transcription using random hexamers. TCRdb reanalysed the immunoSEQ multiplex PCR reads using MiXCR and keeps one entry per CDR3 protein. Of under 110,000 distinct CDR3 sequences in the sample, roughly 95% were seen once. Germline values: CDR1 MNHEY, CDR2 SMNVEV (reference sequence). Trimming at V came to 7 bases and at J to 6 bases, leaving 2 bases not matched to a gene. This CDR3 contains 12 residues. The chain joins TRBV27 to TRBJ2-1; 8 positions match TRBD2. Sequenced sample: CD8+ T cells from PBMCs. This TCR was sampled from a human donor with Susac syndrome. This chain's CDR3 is CASTAGGNEQFF. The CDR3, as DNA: TGTGCCAGCACCGCGGGGGGCAATGAGCAGTTCTTC.